What follows is one T cell receptor beta chain and its context. The data were obtained in a study of prognosis after radiotherapy for stage I lung cancer. Study at large: The study enrolled patients with stage I non-small cell lung cancer between April 2018 and early 2019. Alongside stereotactic body radiotherapy, concurrent therapy was given to no patient.

TCR beta CDR3 amplification from genomic DNA was performed by two-round multiplex PCR. First-round PCR used primers specific to each TRBV and TRBJ gene. TCRdb ran MiXCR on the multiplex PCR reads and lists one entry per CDR3 protein. The table includes fewer than 20,000 distinct CDR3 sequences, around 47% detected once. V trimming: 0 bases; J trimming: 5 bases; junction bases outside the gene matches: 11. CDR3 size: 17 residues. The germline V gene encodes CDR1 SGHDT and CDR2 YYEEEE. The V and J genes are TRBV5-6 and TRBJ2-5, with 9 bases that match TRBD2. This material consisted of PBMCs, taken before or after stereotactic body radiation therapy (not recorded which). The clonotype originates from a donor of 50 years or more with non-small cell lung cancer. CDR3 residues: CASSLASGENGRETQYF. The CDR3 DNA is TGTGCCAGCAGCTTGGCTAGCGGGGAGAATGGGAGGGAGACCCAGTACTTC.